This is a list of T cell receptor beta chains from one sample in a study of OX40 agonist ivuxolimab in advanced cancers. The data were produced by immunoSEQ multiplex PCR, yet TCRdb's version contains in-frame clones alone and is incomplete. The sample holds around 47,000 clones, approximately 91% seen once. The specimen comprised CD4+ or CD8+ T cells sorted from blood, sampled in a trial of the OX40 agonist ivuxolimab. Receptors were obtained from an adult with an advanced solid tumor such as melanoma, head and neck, liver or kidney cancer. CDR3s include the opening cysteine and the closing phenylalanine or tryptophan. D genes are given only for firm matches. Clone size is given for some rows only: seen once, a few or many times, or a class if the clone is expanded.

j_gene: TRBJ2-7; abundance: -; d_gene: TRBD1; v_gene: TRBV27; CDR3nt: TGTGCCAGCAGTCTCTCCGGGACAGGGCCCTACGAGCAGTACTTC; CDR3aa: CASSLSGTGPYEQYF
j_gene: TRBJ2-5; abundance: -; d_gene: -; v_gene: TRBV2; CDR3nt: TGTGCCAGCAGTTACACCACACAAGAGACCCAGTACTTC; CDR3aa: CASSYTTQETQYF
j_gene: TRBJ2-7; abundance: once; d_gene: -; v_gene: TRBV5-6; CDR3nt: TGTGCCAGCAGCTTGAAAATGGACTCGTACGAGCAGTACTTC; CDR3aa: CASSLKMDSYEQYF
j_gene: TRBJ1-6; abundance: -; d_gene: -; v_gene: TRBV15; CDR3nt: TGTGCCACCAGCATACCAGGAGGGGGGGTCGCGCCCCTCCACTTT; CDR3aa: CATSIPGGGVAPLHF
j_gene: TRBJ2-2; abundance: medium-sized; d_gene: TRBD2; v_gene: TRBV7-6; CDR3nt: TGTGCCAGCAGCTTAGGAGCGGGGGGGCCTGGCACCGGGGAGCTGTTTTTT; CDR3aa: CASSLGAGGPGTGELFF
j_gene: TRBJ2-7; abundance: -; d_gene: TRBD2; v_gene: TRBV27; CDR3nt: TGTGCCAGCAGAATTAGACAGCGGGACCCCTACGAGCAGTACTTC; CDR3aa: CASRIRQRDPYEQYF
j_gene: TRBJ1-1; abundance: -; d_gene: -; v_gene: TRBV5-1; CDR3nt: TGCGCCAGCAGGTCTTTTTCAGGGGACTTAGCTTTCTTT; CDR3aa: CASRSFSGDLAFF
j_gene: TRBJ2-3; abundance: -; d_gene: -; v_gene: TRBV7-9; CDR3nt: TGTGCCAGCAGTCACGGGCACGAAGAAACAGATACGCAGTATTTT; CDR3aa: CASSHGHEETDTQYF
j_gene: TRBJ2-5; abundance: -; d_gene: -; v_gene: TRBV25-1; CDR3nt: TGTGCCAGCAGTTTCCCGGGGGTAGAGACCCAGTACTTC; CDR3aa: CASSFPGVETQYF
j_gene: TRBJ2-7; abundance: medium-sized; d_gene: -; v_gene: TRBV19; CDR3nt: TGTGCCAGTAGTTTCCGGGAGACACTCTACGAGCAGTACTTC; CDR3aa: CASSFRETLYEQYF
j_gene: TRBJ2-3; abundance: -; d_gene: TRBD2; v_gene: TRBV18; CDR3nt: TGTGCCAGCTCACCCTCTGGGACTAGCGTCACAGATACGCAGTATTTT; CDR3aa: CASSPSGTSVTDTQYF
j_gene: TRBJ2-7; abundance: -; d_gene: -; v_gene: TRBV10-3; CDR3nt: TGTGCCATCAGTGAGGCGACATATCCCTACGAGCAGTACTTC; CDR3aa: CAISEATYPYEQYF
j_gene: TRBJ2-2; abundance: -; d_gene: -; v_gene: TRBV4-1; CDR3nt: TGCGCCAGCAGCCAGTTCGGGGGTACCGGGGAGCTGTTTTTT; CDR3aa: CASSQFGGTGELFF
j_gene: TRBJ1-1; abundance: -; d_gene: -; v_gene: TRBV5-4; CDR3nt: TGTGCCAGCAGCTTGGCCAGAGAGAACACTGAAGCTTTCTTT; CDR3aa: CASSLARENTEAFF
j_gene: TRBJ2-2; abundance: -; d_gene: TRBD2; v_gene: TRBV2; CDR3nt: TGTGCCAGGTCTAGCGGGGGGGCCACCGGGGAGCTGTTTTTT; CDR3aa: CARSSGGATGELFF
j_gene: TRBJ2-7; abundance: -; d_gene: -; v_gene: TRBV7-9; CDR3nt: TGTGCCAGCAGCTTAGAGGAGCTGGGGTGGTACTTC; CDR3aa: CASSLEELGWYF
j_gene: TRBJ2-7; abundance: -; d_gene: TRBD2; v_gene: TRBV29-1; CDR3nt: TGCAGCGTGCCCCCGGGACTAGCGGGCGTCGACGGGAACTACGAGCAGTACTTC; CDR3aa: CSVPPGLAGVDGNYEQYF
j_gene: TRBJ2-1; abundance: once; d_gene: TRBD1; v_gene: TRBV27; CDR3nt: TGTGCCAGCAGTGACAGGGTTGGATCCTACAATGAGCAGTTCTTC; CDR3aa: CASSDRVGSYNEQFF
j_gene: TRBJ1-1; abundance: once; d_gene: TRBD1; v_gene: TRBV28; CDR3nt: TGTGCCAGCAGTCTGTCTCGGACAGGAAATACTGAAGCTTTCTTT; CDR3aa: CASSLSRTGNTEAFF
j_gene: TRBJ2-7; abundance: -; d_gene: TRBD2; v_gene: TRBV30; CDR3nt: TGTGCCGGGACGGACGGGGGGGGCGCCTACGAGCAGTACTTC; CDR3aa: CAGTDGGGAYEQYF
j_gene: TRBJ1-2; abundance: few; d_gene: -; v_gene: TRBV4-1; CDR3nt: TGCGCCAGCAGCCAAGGAGTCAGCAACTATGGCTACACCTTC; CDR3aa: CASSQGVSNYGYTF
j_gene: TRBJ2-1; abundance: -; d_gene: TRBD2; v_gene: TRBV6-6; CDR3nt: TGTGCCAGCGACATTAGCGGGGGGTACAATGAGCAGTTCTTC; CDR3aa: CASDISGGYNEQFF
j_gene: TRBJ2-2; abundance: -; d_gene: -; v_gene: TRBV12-5; CDR3nt: TGTGCTAGCTTAAACGATAACAACCCGGTCCGCATATCCGGGGAGCTGTTTTTT; CDR3aa: CASLNDNNPVRISGELFF
j_gene: TRBJ2-2; abundance: -; d_gene: -; v_gene: TRBV4-1; CDR3nt: TGCGCCAGCAGCTTTTCACAGACCGGGGAGCTGTTTTTT; CDR3aa: CASSFSQTGELFF
j_gene: TRBJ1-2; abundance: -; d_gene: -; v_gene: TRBV19; CDR3nt: TGTGCCAGTAGTATAGGAGCAGCTAACTATGGCTACACCTTC; CDR3aa: CASSIGAANYGYTF
j_gene: TRBJ1-4; abundance: -; d_gene: -; v_gene: TRBV12-5; CDR3nt: TGTGCTAGTGGTTTGGTTGTCAGCTTACAAACAACAACTAATGAAAAACTGTTTTTT; CDR3aa: CASGLVVSLQTTTNEKLFF
j_gene: TRBJ2-1; abundance: -; d_gene: TRBD2; v_gene: TRBV6-5; CDR3nt: TGTGCCAGCAGTTCCGTTGGCGGGGGGGCCTTAGGTGAGCAGTTCTTC; CDR3aa: CASSSVGGGALGEQFF
j_gene: TRBJ2-1; abundance: -; d_gene: -; v_gene: TRBV29-1; CDR3nt: TGCAGCGTTGAAGATAACCTACATAACAATGAGCAGTTCTTC; CDR3aa: CSVEDNLHNNEQFF
j_gene: TRBJ2-1; abundance: -; d_gene: TRBD2; v_gene: TRBV29-1; CDR3nt: TGCAGCGTTCGGACTAGCGCCAATGAGCAGTTCTTC; CDR3aa: CSVRTSANEQFF
j_gene: TRBJ2-5; abundance: -; d_gene: -; v_gene: TRBV7-6; CDR3nt: TGTGCCAGCAGCCTGGATAAGTGGGCGAAAGAGACCCAGTACTTC; CDR3aa: CASSLDKWAKETQYF
j_gene: TRBJ2-7; abundance: -; d_gene: TRBD1; v_gene: TRBV9; CDR3nt: TGTGCCAGCAGCCATCAGGGGGAATTCTACGAGCAGTACTTC; CDR3aa: CASSHQGEFYEQYF
j_gene: TRBJ1-1; abundance: -; d_gene: -; v_gene: TRBV10-2; CDR3nt: TGCGCCAGCAGTGAGTGGAACACTGAAGCTTTCTTT; CDR3aa: CASSEWNTEAFF
j_gene: TRBJ2-7; abundance: -; d_gene: -; v_gene: TRBV4-1; CDR3nt: TGCGCCAGCAGCCAAGTAGGAGTAGGGTGGGAGCAGTACTTC; CDR3aa: CASSQVGVGWEQYF
j_gene: TRBJ1-2; abundance: -; d_gene: -; v_gene: TRBV15; CDR3nt: TGTGCCACCAGCAGAGACCGTGGACAGACGGATGGCTACACCTTC; CDR3aa: CATSRDRGQTDGYTF
j_gene: TRBJ1-4; abundance: -; d_gene: -; v_gene: TRBV11-2; CDR3nt: TGTGCCAGCAGCCCATGGTCGGGAGTTGAAAAACTGTTTTTT; CDR3aa: CASSPWSGVEKLFF
j_gene: TRBJ2-7; abundance: once; d_gene: TRBD1; v_gene: TRBV19; CDR3nt: TGTGCCAGTAGTCCGGGACAGGGCCCCTACGAGCAGTACTTC; CDR3aa: CASSPGQGPYEQYF
j_gene: TRBJ2-7; abundance: -; d_gene: TRBD1; v_gene: TRBV27; CDR3nt: TGTGCCAGCAGTTTCCTAGGGGGGACAGGGACCGAGCAGTACTTC; CDR3aa: CASSFLGGTGTEQYF